This T cell receptor (beta chain) originates from a study of regulatory T cells in long-lasting Graves disease. Library construction for TCR beta used iRepertoire HTBI primers and Arm-PCR of CDR3 regions. TCRdb re-derived calls from the multiplex PCR reads in MiXCR, one entry per CDR3 protein. The data show around 510,000 distinct CDR3 sequences, under 25% seen once. This clonotype has ten or more counts. Time point defined: persistent/refractory GD, antithyroid drugs over 5 years with positive TRAb. Extracted PBMC RNA gave rise to the TCR library. The germline V gene encodes CDR1 SQVTM and CDR2 ANQGSEA. This CDR3 has 12 residues. The trim removed 4 bases at V and 7 bases at J, leaving 2 bases unmatched.

This clonotype was sampled from a female donor with Graves disease. The sequences come from peripheral blood mononuclear cells (PBMCs), collected when the disease was refractory, from a patient treated with antithyroid drugs. This chain links TRBV29-1 with TRBJ1-1; 11 positions agree with TRBD1. CDR3 sequence reads: CSVGGTGGEAFF. The CDR3 DNA follows: TGCAGCGTTGGAGGGACAGGGGGTGAAGCTTTCTTT.